The sample holds one count of the clone carrying this T cell receptor (beta chain). The antigen is undetermined. The sample comes from a study of T cell responses to AZD1222 COVID-19 vaccine. V was pared by 4 bases and J by 12 bases, with 6 bases of the junction left unmatched. Looked up from germline, CDR1 is LGHDT and CDR2 is YNNKEL (reference sequence). The CDR3 has 13 residues. TCRdb's table, derived via immunoSEQ multiplex PCR, lists solely in-frame clones and lacks some. The data show around 87,000 clones, approximately 91% seen once. Study results and caveats: Spike-specific TCR repertoires showed rising breadth and depth after two AZD1222 doses. Donors were chiefly white British, with a greater number of females, and clonal diversity was perhaps underestimated.

This material consisted of peripheral blood, taken on day 0 of AZD1222 vaccination. The chain couples TRBV3-1 (or the pseudogene TRBV3-2) to TRBJ1-4; 9 nucleotides line up with TRBD1. The source of this sequence is an adult in good health. The CDR3 sequence is CASSRDRAGELFF. The CDR3, as DNA: TGTGCCAGCAGCCGGGACAGGGCGGGGGAACTGTTTTTT.